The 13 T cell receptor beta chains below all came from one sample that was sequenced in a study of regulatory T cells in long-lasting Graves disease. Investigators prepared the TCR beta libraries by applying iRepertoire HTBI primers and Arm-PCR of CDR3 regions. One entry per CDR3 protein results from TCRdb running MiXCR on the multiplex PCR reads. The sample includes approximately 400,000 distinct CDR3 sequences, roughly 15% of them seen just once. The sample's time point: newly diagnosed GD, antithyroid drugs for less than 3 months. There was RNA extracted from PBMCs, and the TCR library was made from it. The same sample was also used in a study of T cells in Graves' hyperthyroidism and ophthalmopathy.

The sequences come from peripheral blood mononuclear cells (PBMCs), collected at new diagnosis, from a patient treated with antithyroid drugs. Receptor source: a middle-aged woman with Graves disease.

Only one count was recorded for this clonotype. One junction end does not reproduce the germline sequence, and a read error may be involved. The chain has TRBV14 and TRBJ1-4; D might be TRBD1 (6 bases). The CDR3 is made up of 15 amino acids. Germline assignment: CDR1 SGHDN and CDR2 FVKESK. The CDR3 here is CASSQRQATNERLFF. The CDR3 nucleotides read TGTGCCAGCAGCCAACGACAGGCAACTAATGAAAGACTGTTTTTT.

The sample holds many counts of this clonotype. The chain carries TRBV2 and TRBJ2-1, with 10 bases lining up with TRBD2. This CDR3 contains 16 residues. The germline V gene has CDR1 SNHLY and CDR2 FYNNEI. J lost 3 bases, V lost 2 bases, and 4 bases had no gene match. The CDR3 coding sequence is TGTGCCAGCAGTGAACTAGCGGGAGTAGGCTACAATGAGCAGTTCTTC. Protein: CASSELAGVGYNEQFF.

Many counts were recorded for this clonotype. This CDR3 reads CASGPSWGRGDQETQYF. In DNA form, the CDR3 reads TGTGCTAGTGGCCCATCATGGGGGAGGGGGGACCAAGAGACCCAGTACTTC. V is TRBV12-5 and J is TRBJ2-5, with D possibly TRBD2 on 7 matching bases. Germline V gene sequence: CDR1 LGHNT, CDR2 FRNRAP. V lost 6 bases to trimming and J lost 0 bases, with 20 bases between them. CDR3 length: 17 residues.

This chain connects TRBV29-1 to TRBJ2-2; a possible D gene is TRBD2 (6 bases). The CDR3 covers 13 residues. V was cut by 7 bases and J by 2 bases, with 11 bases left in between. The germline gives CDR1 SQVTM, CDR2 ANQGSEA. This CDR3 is CSALGGNTGELFF. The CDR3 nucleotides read TGCAGCGCCTTGGGGGGTAACACCGGGGAGCTGTTTTTT.

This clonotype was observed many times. The CDR3 protein is CASLAGAEQFF. The CDR3 DNA reads as TGTGCCAGCCTAGCGGGAGCTGAGCAGTTCTTC. The V and J genes are TRBV7-8 and TRBJ2-1; 10 bases agree with TRBD2. Losses at the gene ends were 8 bases for V and 9 bases for J; bases not matched to a gene: 1. The CDR3 covers 11 residues. CDR1 SGHVS and CDR2 FQNEAQ come from the germline V gene.

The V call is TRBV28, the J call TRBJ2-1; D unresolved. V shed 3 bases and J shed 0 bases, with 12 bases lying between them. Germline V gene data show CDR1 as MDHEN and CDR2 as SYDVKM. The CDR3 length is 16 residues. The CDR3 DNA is TGTGCCAGCAGTTTTACATCCGCCTACTCCTACAATGAGCAGTTCTTC. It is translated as CASSFTSAYSYNEQFF.

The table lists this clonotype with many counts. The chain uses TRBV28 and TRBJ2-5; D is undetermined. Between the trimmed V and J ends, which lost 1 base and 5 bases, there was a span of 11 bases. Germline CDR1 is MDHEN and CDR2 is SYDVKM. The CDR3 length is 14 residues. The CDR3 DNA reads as TGTGCCAGCAGTTTATTTGGGGTGAAGGAGACCCAGTACTTC. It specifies CASSLFGVKETQYF.

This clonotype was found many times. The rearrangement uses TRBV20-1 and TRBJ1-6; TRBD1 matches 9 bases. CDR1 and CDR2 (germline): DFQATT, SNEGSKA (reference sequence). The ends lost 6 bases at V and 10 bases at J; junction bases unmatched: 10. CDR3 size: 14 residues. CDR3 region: CSAWTGETRSPLHF. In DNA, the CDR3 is TGCAGTGCCTGGACAGGGGAGACGCGGTCACCCCTCCACTTT.

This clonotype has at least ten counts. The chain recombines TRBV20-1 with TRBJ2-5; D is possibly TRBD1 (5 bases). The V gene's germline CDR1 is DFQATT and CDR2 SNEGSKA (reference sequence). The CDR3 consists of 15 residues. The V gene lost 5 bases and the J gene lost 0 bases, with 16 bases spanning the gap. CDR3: CSAYDSGVYQETQYF. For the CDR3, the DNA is TGCAGTGCTTATGACAGTGGGGTGTACCAAGAGACCCAGTACTTC.

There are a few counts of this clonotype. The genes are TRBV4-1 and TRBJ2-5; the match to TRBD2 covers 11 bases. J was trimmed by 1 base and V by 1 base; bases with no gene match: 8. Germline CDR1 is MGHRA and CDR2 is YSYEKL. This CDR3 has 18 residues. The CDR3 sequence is CASSQGNPGTSGQETQYF. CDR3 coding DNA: TGCGCCAGCAGCCAAGGAAACCCCGGGACTAGCGGCCAAGAGACCCAGTACTTC.

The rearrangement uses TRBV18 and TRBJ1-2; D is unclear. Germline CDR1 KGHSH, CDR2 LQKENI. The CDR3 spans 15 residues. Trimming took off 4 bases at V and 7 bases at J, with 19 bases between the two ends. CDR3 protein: CASSLTPGREGGYTF. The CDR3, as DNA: TGTGCCAGCTCACTAACTCCAGGCCGAGAAGGTGGCTACACCTTC. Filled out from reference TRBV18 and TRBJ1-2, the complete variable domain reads NAGVMQNPRHLVRRRGQEARLRCSPMKGHSHVYWYRQLPEEGLKFMVYLQKENIIDESGMPKERFSAEFPKEGPSILRIQQVVRGDSAAYFCASSLTPGREGGYTFGSGTRLTVV.

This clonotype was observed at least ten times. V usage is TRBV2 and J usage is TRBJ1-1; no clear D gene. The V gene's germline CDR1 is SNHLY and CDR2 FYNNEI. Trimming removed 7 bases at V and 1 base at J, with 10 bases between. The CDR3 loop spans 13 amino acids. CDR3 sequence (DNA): TGTGCCAGCACGGTCGTACGGAACACTGAAGCTTTCTTT. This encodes CASTVVRNTEAFF.

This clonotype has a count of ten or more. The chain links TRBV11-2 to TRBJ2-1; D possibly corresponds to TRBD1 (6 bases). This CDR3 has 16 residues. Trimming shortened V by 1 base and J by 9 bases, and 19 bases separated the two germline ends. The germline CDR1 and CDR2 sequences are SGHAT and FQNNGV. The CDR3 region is CASSLVGTGLRTEQFF. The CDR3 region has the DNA TGTGCCAGCAGCTTAGTCGGCACAGGGCTACGGACTGAGCAGTTCTTC.